This T cell receptor beta chain came from a study of cytotoxic CD8 clonotypes in ibrutinib-treated CLL. Turning to the study itself: Patients: about a dozen relapsed/refractory, roughly 15 treatment-naive, approximately 18 IGHV unmutated. The study's findings and limits: Timing of sampling differed between sustained-remission and progressing patients. Baseline clonality was higher than in age-matched healthy donors and moved in step with circulating CD8+ T-cell counts.

Germline V gene lookup returns CDR1 MNHEY and CDR2 SMNVEV (reference sequence). With V trimmed by 3 bases and J by 8 bases, 11 bases remained unmatched. This CDR3 comprises 15 residues. Comments on this clone: Its specificity is not known.

Method: immunoSEQ multiplex PCR; TCRdb's copy keeps in-frame clones and lacks some. The sample yields around 310,000 clones, roughly 80% seen once. This TCR was recovered from a human donor with chronic lymphocytic leukemia. This chain links TRBV27 with TRBJ1-2; 8 nucleotides match TRBD1. This material consisted of PBMCs, taken before ibrutinib treatment. The CDR3 spells CASSLGRTGLLGYTF. Written as DNA, the CDR3 is TGTGCCAGCAGTTTGGGGAGGACAGGGCTTTTGGGCTACACCTTC.